This T cell receptor (beta chain) came from a study of spatial heterogeneity in lung cancer (dated by TCRdb to the late 2010s). Regarding the complete study: Beta-chain transcripts were consistently detected in greater numbers than alpha-chain transcripts, which likely reflected higher beta-chain transcript abundance. Both alpha and beta chains were TCR-sequenced in hundreds of tumor regions, about 69 matched nontumor lung samples and 55 to 60 PBMC samples obtained at surgery. In the raw uncorrected reads, each unique combination of TCR and UMI appeared on average more than ten times. TCR alpha and beta repertoires were quantitatively compared across multiple tumor regions, matched nontumor lung and blood in non-small cell lung cancer. Nonsynonymous mutation counts, determined by whole-exome sequencing of tumor tissue, were related to TCR repertoire features.

The receptor library was made with 5' RACE. Data came from a NextSeq 500. The TCR library protocol attached a unique molecular identifier to each TCR cDNA molecule to allow correction of PCR and sequencing errors. Per the authors' processing: Decombinator tools were used for TCR identification, UMI-based error correction and CDR3 extraction. Expanded TCRs were defined as those above a frequency of 2 per 1,000, corresponding to the top 1% of the tumor frequency distribution. Rényi diversity was computed with the R vegan package after subsampling each repertoire 100 times to 5,000 TCRs. CDR3 similarity networks were constructed using string-kernel similarity of amino acid triplets, with links drawn between CDR3s whose pairwise similarity was above 0.82. Starting from the raw public reads, TCRdb applied fastp trimming at Q25, assembled clones with MiXCR and retained in-frame beta chains. Rows merge per CDR3 protein into single entries with the most common DNA and genes. TCRdb, not the authors, supplied the V and J calls. This sample gives about 85,000 distinct CDR3 sequences in total; under 25% of them show up just once. Roughly 6.2% of the sample goes to the ten largest clones.

The germline V gene sets CDR1 to MNHEY and CDR2 to SVGAGI. V and J lose 7 bases and 3 bases, and a span of 18 bases separates them. The CDR3 runs 15 amino acids, cysteine and phenylalanine included. The DNA shown is the 45-base CDR3, in frame from base 1. The sample's time point label is to be understood as: sample taken at primary tumor resection. Without any cell sorting, TCR sequencing was performed on whole RNA extracted either from tumor and nontumor lung tissue or from cryopreserved PBMC samples. Donors were around 69 patients with early-stage, untreated non-small cell lung cancer from the lung TRACERx cohort. A patient was chosen for TCR sequencing only when enough RNA was available from at least two tumor regions. The research as a whole found: Confirming at a functional level the hypothesis that regional TCRs recognize regional mutations was considered to require additional single-cell paired TCR alpha and beta sequencing. Ubiquitous expanded tumor TCRs were found in blood more often at tumor resection than at routine follow-up.

This clonotype was counted only a few times. Its antigen is not yet known. The record has no base qualities; no much larger clone is one base away. This TCR derives from a male donor with early-stage non-small cell lung cancer. The chain was built from TRBV6-5 and TRBJ1-1, with TRBD1 tentatively as D gene (5 bases match). The sequenced sample was PBMCs, obtained at surgery. For the CDR3, the sequence is CASTPEGPTDTEAFF. The nucleotides read TGTGCCAGCACGCCGGAGGGGCCCACGGACACTGAAGCTTTCTTT.